This T cell receptor (beta chain) was obtained from a study of cytomegalovirus exposure and HLA in healthy donors. V was trimmed by 11 bases and J by 7 bases, leaving 17 bases between them. The CDR3 loop spans 12 amino acids. From germline, CDR1 is SEHNR and CDR2 FQNEAQ (reference sequence). PCR involved 60 Vbeta and 13 Jbeta primers. Here immunoSEQ multiplex PCR was the method, and the copy in TCRdb shows in-frame clones only, minus some. Here the sample spans 150,000 to 250,000 clones, around 80% being singletons. Material for sequencing was PBMCs. The receptor was derived from a man aged 25 to 40 in good health and CMV-seronegative. The chain joins TRBV7-9 to TRBJ1-2; a possible D gene is TRBD1 (5 bases). The CDR3 loop reads CAGRGGLLGYTF. In DNA, the CDR3 is TGTGCCGGCCGGGGGGGGTTGCTTGGCTACACCTTC.